The 4 T cell receptor beta chains below come from one sample, sequenced in a study of PD-L1 blockade in urothelial cancer. Indicated time point: peripheral blood 6 weeks after treatment start. Libraries were prepared by immunoSEQ multiplex PCR; TCRdb keeps only in-frame clonotypes and omits some of them. The table lists over 100,000 clones, 75% to 95% of them singletons. Specimen: PBMCs, collected around atezolizumab (anti-PD-L1) treatment. These receptors all stem from a man in his sixties with urothelial cancer.

The chain joins TRBV2 to TRBJ2-3; D remains ambiguous. Trimming removed 5 bases from V and 1 base from J, with 7 bases in between. The CDR3 is 13 amino acids. Per germline, CDR1 SNHLY and CDR2 FYNNEI. The CDR3 DNA reads as TGTGCCAGCAGTAATGAGGGCACAGATACGCAGTATTTT. It encodes CASSNEGTDTQYF.

The chain links TRBV5-1 to TRBJ2-5; TRBD2 might be the D (6 bases). This CDR3 has 17 amino acids. Germline CDR1 is SGHRS and CDR2 is YFSETQ. V was pared by 2 bases and J by 5 bases, with 22 bases between. The CDR3 sequence: CASSFLNSAGSYETQYF. The CDR3 DNA follows: TGCGCCAGCAGCTTCCTAAATTCAGCGGGTAGTTATGAGACCCAGTACTTC.

CDR3 amino acids: CASKGGTGANVLTF. Here the CDR3 DNA reads TGTGCCAGCAAAGGGGGCACTGGGGCCAACGTCCTGACTTTC. The chain employs TRBV6-5 and TRBJ2-6, with 7 bases that match TRBD1. V gave up 7 bases and J gave up 2 bases; unmatched junction bases: 2. The CDR3 has 14 residues. Germline V gene lookup returns CDR1 MNHEY and CDR2 SVGAGI.

The chain uses TRBV4-2 and TRBJ2-7, with 9 bases lining up with TRBD2. Germline CDR1 and CDR2: LGHNA and YNFKEQ. Trimming cost V 1 base and J 2 bases; bases outside gene matches: 6. The CDR3 is 16 residues long. The CDR3 DNA reads as TGTGCCAGCAGCCAAGCGACGGCGGGGGGGCCCTACGAGCAGTACTTC. Its protein is CASSQATAGGPYEQYF.